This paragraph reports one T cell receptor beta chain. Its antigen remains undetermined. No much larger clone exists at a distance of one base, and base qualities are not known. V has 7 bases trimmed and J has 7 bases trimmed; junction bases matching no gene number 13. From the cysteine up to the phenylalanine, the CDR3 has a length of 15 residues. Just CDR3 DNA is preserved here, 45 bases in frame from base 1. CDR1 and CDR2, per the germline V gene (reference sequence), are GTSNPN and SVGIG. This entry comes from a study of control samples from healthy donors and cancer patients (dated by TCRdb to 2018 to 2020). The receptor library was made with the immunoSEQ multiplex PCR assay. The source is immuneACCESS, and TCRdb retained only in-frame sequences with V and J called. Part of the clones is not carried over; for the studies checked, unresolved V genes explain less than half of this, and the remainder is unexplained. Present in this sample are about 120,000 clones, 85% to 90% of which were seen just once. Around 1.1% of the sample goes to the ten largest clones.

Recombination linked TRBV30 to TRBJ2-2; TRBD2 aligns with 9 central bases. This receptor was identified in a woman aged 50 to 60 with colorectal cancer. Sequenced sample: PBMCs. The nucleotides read TGTGCCTCTCCCTCAGGCGGGGGGGCCTACGGGGAGCTGTTTTTT. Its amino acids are CASPSGGGAYGELFF.